Below, 18 T cell receptor beta chains from the same sample are listed, as sequenced in a study of blood T cell repertoires in COVID-19. Clones were sequenced by immunoSEQ multiplex PCR, and TCRdb holds only the in-frame ones, with some missing. The sample consists of around 160,000 clones, roughly 90% of them appearing once. Sequenced: peripheral blood. The receptors originated from a man aged 55 to 70 with active or convalescent COVID-19.

For this clone: The same CDR3 arises from other DNA sequences in this sample as well. This chain uses TRBV12-3 or TRBV12-4 with TRBJ2-7; D remains unclear. Deletions cut 5 bases from V and 2 bases from J, with 7 bases between. There are 12 residues in the CDR3. The CDR3 protein is CASSLQTYEQYF. Written as DNA, the CDR3 is TGTGCCAGCAGTCTACAGACCTACGAGCAGTACTTC.

Here the CDR3 DNA reads TGTGCCAGCAGTGAAGCGAGGAGGGCTGAAGCTTTCTTT. This encodes CASSEARRAEAFF. V is TRBV2 and J is TRBJ1-1; D unresolved. The CDR3 length is 13 residues. Germline CDR1 and CDR2: SNHLY and FYNNEI. Trimming took 0 bases from V and 6 from J, leaving 8 bases between them.

This chain uses TRBV4-1 with TRBJ2-1; tentatively, D is TRBD1 (6 bases). Trimming removed 1 base from V and 5 bases from J, with 9 bases in between. The germline V gene encodes CDR1 MGHRA and CDR2 YSYEKL. The CDR3 has 14 residues. CDR3 DNA: TGCGCCAGCAGCCAAGTATGGACAGACAATGAGCAGTTCTTC. Its protein is CASSQVWTDNEQFF.

The V gene is TRBV30, the J gene TRBJ2-2, with D possibly being TRBD1 (6 bases). The CDR3 contains 16 residues. CDR1 is GTSNPN and CDR2 is SVGIG in the germline V gene (reference sequence). Trimming stripped 2 bases from V and 0 bases from J, with 13 bases between. The CDR3 sequence: CAWSRKRTANTGELFF. CDR3 nucleotide sequence: TGTGCCTGGAGTCGGAAGCGGACAGCGAACACCGGGGAGCTGTTTTTT.

The chain combines TRBV25-1 with TRBJ2-7; 7 bases fit TRBD2. The V gene end was trimmed by 5 bases and the J gene end by 2 bases; junction bases not matched to a gene: 3. Germline assignment: CDR1 MGHDK and CDR2 SYGVNS. The length of the CDR3 is 13 residues. CDR3 in amino acids: CASSPGGPYEQYF. The CDR3, as DNA: TGTGCCAGCAGTCCGGGAGGACCCTACGAGCAGTACTTC.

This sequence joins TRBV5-4 and TRBJ2-7; D might be TRBD1 (5 bases). Between the trimmed V and J ends, which lost 4 bases and 3 bases, there was a span of 8 bases. The CDR3 has 12 residues. Germline-derived CDR1 and CDR2 are SGHNT and YYREEE (reference sequence). The CDR3 nucleotides read TGTGCCAGCAGCGTCAGGGACTACGAGCAGTACTTC. Translating it yields CASSVRDYEQYF.

The rearrangement joins TRBV30 to TRBJ1-1, with no clear D. The CDR3 has 11 residues. CDR1 and CDR2 (germline): GTSNPN, SVGIG (reference sequence). V was cut by 1 base and J by 7 bases, with 7 bases left in between. CDR3 in amino acids: CAWSELIEAFF. In nucleotides, the CDR3 is TGTGCCTGGAGTGAGCTAATTGAAGCTTTCTTT.

This chain connects TRBV7-2 to TRBJ1-1; 11 bases align to TRBD1. Germline V lookup: CDR1 SGHTA, CDR2 FQGNSA. The CDR3 consists of 14 residues. V shed 4 bases and J 7 bases; nucleotides not matched to a gene: 5. The CDR3, as DNA: TGTGCCAGCAGCTCGGACAGGGGGCTGAATGAAGCTTTCTTT. It encodes CASSSDRGLNEAFF.

This chain links TRBV11-3 with TRBJ2-6, with D unresolved. V dropped 1 base and J dropped 0 bases, with 4 bases sitting between them. CDR1 is SGHNT and CDR2 is YENEEA in the germline V gene. CDR3 size: 15 residues. CDR3 bases: TGTGCCAGCAGCTTAGGTAGCTCTGGGGCCAACGTCCTGACTTTC. Encoded protein: CASSLGSSGANVLTF.

V gene TRBV27 combines with J gene TRBJ1-5, with 8 bases identical to TRBD1. The V and J ends lost 6 bases and 3 bases, in that order; junction bases with no gene match: 4. CDR3 length: 14 residues. Germline CDR1 and CDR2: MNHEY and SMNVEV (reference sequence). CDR3 bases: TGTGCCAGCAGCTGGACAGGGCTCAATCAGCCCCAGCATTTT. Encoded protein: CASSWTGLNQPQHF.

J is TRBJ2-3 and V is TRBV12-5, with TRBD2 matching over 11 bases. The length of the CDR3 is 18 residues. The germline gives CDR1 LGHNT, CDR2 FRNRAP. V trimming: 3 bases; J trimming: 2 bases; junction bases outside the gene matches: 10. The CDR3 DNA follows: TGTGCTAGTGGTTTCCAAATCACTAGCGGGAGTTACACAGATACGCAGTATTTT. Translated: CASGFQITSGSYTDTQYF. The full variable domain, in which reference TRBV12-5 and TRBJ2-3 provide the parts outside the CDR3, is DARVTQTPRHKVTEMGQEVTMRCQPILGHNTVFWYRQTMMQGLELLAYFRNRAPLDDSGMPKDRFSAEMPDATLATLKIQPSEPRDSAVYFCASGFQITSGSYTDTQYFGPGTRLTVL.

As DNA, the CDR3 is TGCAGTGCTAGTCTGGGACAGGTTCTCTATGGCTACACCTTC. Its protein product is CSASLGQVLYGYTF. V gene TRBV20-1 combines with J gene TRBJ1-2; the match to TRBD1 covers 8 bases. Germline V gene data show CDR1 as DFQATT and CDR2 as SNEGSKA (reference sequence). Trimming removed 3 bases from V and 4 bases from J; junction bases left unmatched: 7. CDR3 length: 14 residues.

The chain uses TRBV2 and TRBJ1-6; D not resolved. CDR1 is SNHLY and CDR2 is FYNNEI in the germline V gene. Trimming left V 7 bases short and J 4 bases short, with 14 bases between. The CDR3 spans 15 residues. CDR3 amino acids: CASKAGMLYNSPLHF. DNA of the CDR3: TGTGCCAGCAAGGCAGGAATGCTTTATAATTCACCCCTCCACTTT.

V gene TRBV19 combines with J gene TRBJ2-5; D remains unclear. The germline CDR1 and CDR2 sequences are LNHDA and SQIVND (reference sequence). The CDR3 covers 15 residues. V dropped 1 base and J dropped 2 bases, with 11 bases sitting between them. For the CDR3, the DNA is TGTGCCAGTAGTATAGTTCCGGGTACACAAGAGACCCAGTACTTC. Residues: CASSIVPGTQETQYF.

V is TRBV11-3 and J is TRBJ2-5; 8 nucleotides agree with TRBD1. The ends lost 1 base at V and 4 bases at J; junction bases unmatched: 5. This CDR3 region has 15 residues. Germline-derived CDR1 and CDR2 are SGHNT and YENEEA. The CDR3 sequence is CASSLGGGQAETQYF. The CDR3 bases are TGTGCCAGCAGCTTAGGAGGGGGACAGGCAGAGACCCAGTACTTC.

This clone was counted a single time. The genes are TRBV29-1 and TRBJ1-1; 7 bases match TRBD1. Germline-derived CDR1 and CDR2 are SQVTM and ANQGSEA. The CDR3 has 15 residues. After removal of 1 base from V and 5 bases from J, the junction contained 10 bases not matched to a gene. CDR3 DNA sequence: TGCAGCGTTGAAGGGGAAACAGGGGCCCGTACTGAAGCTTTCTTT. Translation: CSVEGETGARTEAFF.

This clone was observed once. The chain carries TRBV5-1 and TRBJ2-7; 9 bases map to TRBD1. The length of the CDR3 is 14 residues. Germline CDR1 reads SGHRS; CDR2 reads YFSETQ. Unmatched junction bases numbered 4, after V lost 4 bases and J lost 2 bases. The DNA of the CDR3 is TGCGCCAGCAGCCCGGGGACAGGGCCCTACGAGCAGTACTTC. This translates into CASSPGTGPYEQYF.

The chain carries TRBV27 and TRBJ1-6; D gene uncertain. This CDR3 is built from 15 residues. Germline V gene sequence: CDR1 MNHEY, CDR2 SMNVEV (reference sequence). V was cut by 8 bases and J by 11 bases, with 22 bases left in between. CDR3 DNA: TGTGCCAGCTCGAATTGGGAGAGAAAGAGAGCACCCCTCCACTTT. Translated: CASSNWERKRAPLHF.